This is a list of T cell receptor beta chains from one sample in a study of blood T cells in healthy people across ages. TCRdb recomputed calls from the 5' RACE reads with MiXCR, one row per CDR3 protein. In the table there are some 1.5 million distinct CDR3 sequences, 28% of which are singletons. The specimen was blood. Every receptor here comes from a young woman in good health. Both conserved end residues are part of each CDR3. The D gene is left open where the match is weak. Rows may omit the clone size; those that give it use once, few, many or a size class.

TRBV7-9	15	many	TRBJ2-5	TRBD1	CASSPPDRGMETQYF	TGTGCCAGCAGCCCCCCGGACAGGGGAATGGAGACCCAGTACTTC
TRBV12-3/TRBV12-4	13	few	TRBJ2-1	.	CASGRGVQNEQFF	TGTGCCAGCGGGAGGGGGGTACAGAATGAGCAGTTCTTC
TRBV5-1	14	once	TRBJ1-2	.	CASSLGGNYCGYTF	TGCGCCAGCAGCTTGGGAGGAAATTACTGTGGCTACACCTTC
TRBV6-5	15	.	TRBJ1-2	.	CASSYSTGRRVDYTF	TGTGCCAGCAGTTACTCGACTGGCAGAAGAGTAGACTACACCTTC
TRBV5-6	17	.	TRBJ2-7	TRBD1	CASSMVGGGTEDYEQYF	TGTGCCAGCAGCATGGTCGGAGGTGGGACAGAAGATTACGAGCAGTACTTC
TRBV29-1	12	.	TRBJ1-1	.	CSVCRERTEAFF	TGCAGCGTTTGCAGGGAGAGGACTGAAGCTTTCTTT
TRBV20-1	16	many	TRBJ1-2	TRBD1	CSAIPPGTGGVYGYTF	TGCAGTGCTATCCCCCCGGGGACAGGGGGTGTCTATGGCTACACCTTC
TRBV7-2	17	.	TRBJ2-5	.	CASSLLVHGRSQETQYF	TGTGCCAGCAGCTTATTGGTTCACGGACGTTCTCAAGAGACCCAGTACTTC
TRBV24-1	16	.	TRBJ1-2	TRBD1	CATSDPVGTGGAGYTF	TGTGCCACCAGTGACCCCGTCGGGACAGGGGGCGCTGGCTACACCTTC
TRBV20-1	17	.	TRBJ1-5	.	CSATALRGGYSNQPQHF	TGCAGTGCTACCGCACTACGGGGGGGCTATAGCAATCAGCCCCAGCATTTT
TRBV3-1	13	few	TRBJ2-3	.	CASRSDWEDTQYF	TGTGCCAGCAGATCTGACTGGGAGGATACGCAGTATTTT
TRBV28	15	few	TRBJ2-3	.	CASSSSRVITDTQYF	TGTGCCAGCAGTTCTTCCAGGGTTATCACAGATACGCAGTATTTT
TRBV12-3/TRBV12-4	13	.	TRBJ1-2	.	CAGTGRFYYGYTF	TGTGCCGGCACCGGACGGTTTTACTATGGCTACACCTTC
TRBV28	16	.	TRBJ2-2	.	CASSLAWQGGTGELFF	TGTGCCAGCAGTTTAGCTTGGCAGGGGGGGACCGGGGAGCTGTTTTTT
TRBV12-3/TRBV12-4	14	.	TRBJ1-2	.	CASSLAGISYGYTF	TGTGCCAGCAGTTTAGCAGGGATTTCCTATGGCTACACCTTC
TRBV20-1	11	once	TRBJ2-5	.	CSASLYNEQYF	TGCAGTGCTAGCTTATACAATGAGCAGTACTTC
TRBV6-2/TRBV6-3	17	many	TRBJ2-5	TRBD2	CASIPGLAGVFQETQYF	TGTGCCAGCATTCCGGGACTAGCGGGAGTATTCCAAGAGACCCAGTACTTC
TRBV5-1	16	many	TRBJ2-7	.	CASSLNVHSGGVEQYF	TGCGCCAGCAGCCTTAATGTCCATTCCGGGGGTGTCGAGCAGTACTTC
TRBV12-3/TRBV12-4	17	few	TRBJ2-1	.	CASSLARGGSSYNEQFF	TGTGCCAGCAGTTTAGCGAGGGGGGGGAGCTCCTACAATGAGCAGTTCTTC
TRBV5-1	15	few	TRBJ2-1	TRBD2	CASRLSGGRYNEQFF	TGCGCCAGCAGACTTAGCGGGGGAAGATACAATGAGCAGTTCTTC
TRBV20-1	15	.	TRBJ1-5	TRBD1	CSAPLQGAGNQPQHF	TGCAGTGCGCCATTACAGGGGGCCGGCAATCAGCCCCAGCATTTT
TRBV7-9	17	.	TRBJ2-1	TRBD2	CASSLWLAGRRKNERFF	TGTGCCAGCAGCTTATGGCTAGCGGGACGACGGAAGAATGAGCGCTTCTTC
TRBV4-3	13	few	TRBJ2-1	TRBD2	CASSETSGIEQFF	TGCGCCAGCAGTGAGACTAGCGGGATTGAGCAGTTCTTC
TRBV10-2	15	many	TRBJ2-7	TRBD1	CASSEGDRGLHEQYF	TGCGCCAGCAGTGAGGGGGACAGGGGGCTCCACGAGCAGTACTTC
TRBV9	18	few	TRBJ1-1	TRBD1	CASSSQVDRVPLNTEAFF	TGTGCCAGCAGCTCTCAAGTCGACAGGGTTCCCCTGAACACTGAAGCTTTCTTT
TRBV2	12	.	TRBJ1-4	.	CASKPPNEKLFF	TGTGCCAGCAAACCCCCAAATGAAAAACTGTTTTTT
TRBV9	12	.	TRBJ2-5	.	CASSRPLGAQYF	TGTGCCAGCAGCAGACCTCTGGGGGCCCAGTACTTC
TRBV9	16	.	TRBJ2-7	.	CASSVGGRLAYNEQYF	TGTGCCAGCAGCGTAGGGGGCCGCCTCGCCTACAATGAGCAGTACTTC
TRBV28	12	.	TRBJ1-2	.	CASSLSAGGYTF	TGTGCCAGCAGTTTATCGGCCGGCGGCTACACCTTC
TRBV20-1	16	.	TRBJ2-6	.	CSARRYTGSGANVLTF	TGCAGTGCTAGACGCTATACAGGCTCTGGGGCCAACGTCCTGACTTTC
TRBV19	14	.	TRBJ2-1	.	CASTIDSEGLEQFF	TGTGCCAGTACCATAGATAGCGAGGGGCTTGAGCAGTTCTTC
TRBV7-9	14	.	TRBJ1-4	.	CASSLPGAHEKLFF	TGTGCCAGCAGCTTACCAGGGGCCCACGAAAAACTGTTTTTT